This TCR beta chain was identified in a study of T cells in pancreatic ductal adenocarcinoma. Trimming pared 4 bases from V and 2 bases from J, leaving 6 bases between. This CDR3 contains 12 residues. CDR1 SQVTM and CDR2 ANQGSEA come from the germline V gene. Clones were sequenced by immunoSEQ multiplex PCR, and TCRdb holds only the in-frame ones, with some missing. In the table there are several thousand clones, 67% of which are singletons. No neoadjuvant therapy was given to the selected pancreatic ductal adenocarcinoma patients before their surgery. The genes are TRBV29-1 and TRBJ2-1; no definite D call. Sequencing was carried out using pancreatic tumor tissue. The TCR comes from a human donor with pancreatic ductal adenocarcinoma. The CDR3 DNA reads TGCAGCGTTGCTCGCACCTACAATGAGCAGTTCTTC. Amino acids: CSVARTYNEQFF.